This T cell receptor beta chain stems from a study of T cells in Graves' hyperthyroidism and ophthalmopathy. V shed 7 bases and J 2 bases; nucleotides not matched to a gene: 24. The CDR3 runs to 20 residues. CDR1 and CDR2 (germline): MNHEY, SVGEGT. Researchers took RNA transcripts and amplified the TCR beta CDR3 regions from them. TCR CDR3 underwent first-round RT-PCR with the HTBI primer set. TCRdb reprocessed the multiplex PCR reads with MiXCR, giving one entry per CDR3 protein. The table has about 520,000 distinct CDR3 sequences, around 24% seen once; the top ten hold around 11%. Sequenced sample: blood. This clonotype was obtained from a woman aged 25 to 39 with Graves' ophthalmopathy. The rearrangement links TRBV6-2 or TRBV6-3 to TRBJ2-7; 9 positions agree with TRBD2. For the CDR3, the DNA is TGTGCCAGCAAGGGCGGGGGTGGTAGCGGGAGTGCCCCTTTGGCCTACGAGCAGTACTTC. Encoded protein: CASKGGGGSGSAPLAYEQYF.